The next 17 T cell receptor beta chains were all read from a single sample in a study of T cell responses to AZD1222 COVID-19 vaccine. Assay used: immunoSEQ multiplex PCR; TCRdb lists only in-frame clones, some missing. The sample carries tens of thousands of clones, 65% to 90% recorded once. The sequenced sample was peripheral blood, obtained on day 0 of AZD1222 vaccination. Receptors were obtained from an adult in good health.

The gene calls are TRBV6-4 and TRBJ2-1; no clear D gene. Germline-derived CDR1 and CDR2 are MRHNA and SNTAGT. V was clipped by 4 bases and J by 6 bases, with 13 bases between them. CDR3 length: 14 amino acids. The CDR3 region is CASSGDRISNEQFF. CDR3 coding DNA: TGTGCCAGCAGTGGCGATAGAATTTCCAATGAGCAGTTCTTC.

This chain links TRBV19 with TRBJ1-1; D gene ambiguous. V lost 4 bases and J 5 bases, leaving 8 bases between the germline ends. Germline V lookup: CDR1 LNHDA, CDR2 SQIVND (reference sequence). This CDR3 region has 12 residues. The CDR3 DNA reads TGTGCCAGTAGTAGATGGGATACTGAAGCTTTCTTT. This codes for CASSRWDTEAFF.

The DNA of the CDR3 is TGTGCCAGCAAGCTGGACAGTTCCATGAACACTGAAGCTTTCTTT. This translates into CASKLDSSMNTEAFF. The rearrangement uses TRBV2 and TRBJ1-1, with D possibly matching TRBD1 (6 bases). Germline lookup yields CDR1 SNHLY and CDR2 FYNNEI. V was trimmed by 7 bases and J by 0 bases, leaving 15 bases between them. The CDR3 extends over 15 amino acids.

The chain links TRBV7-2 to TRBJ2-7; D ambiguous. CDR1 SGHTA and CDR2 FQGNSA come from the germline V gene. There are 13 residues in the CDR3. V gave up 6 bases and J gave up 2 bases, with 11 bases separating them. The CDR3 DNA sequence: TGTGCCAGCAGTCGAACTATTACCTACGAGCAGTACTTC. Its protein product is CASSRTITYEQYF. The full variable domain, in which reference TRBV7-2 and TRBJ2-7 provide the parts outside the CDR3, is GAGVSQSPSNKVTEKGKDVELRCDPISGHTALYWYRQSLGQGLEFLIYFQGNSAPDKSGLPSDRFSAERTGGSVSTLTIQRTQQEDSAVYLCASSRTITYEQYFGPGTRLTVT.

The chain joins TRBV14 to TRBJ1-4; D gene uncertain. The CDR3 runs 18 residues. V was pared by 0 bases and J by 8 bases, with 22 bases between. CDR1 and CDR2 (germline): SGHDN, FVKESK. The CDR3 spells CASSQDLTGFRRVEKLFF. The CDR3 nucleotides read TGTGCCAGCAGCCAAGACCTTACGGGTTTCCGCCGGGTGGAAAAACTGTTTTTT.

The chain has TRBV12-5 and TRBJ2-2; the match to TRBD1 covers 7 bases. The CDR3 loop spans 12 amino acids. V lost 6 bases, J lost 7 bases, and 2 bases stayed unmatched. Germline CDR1 reads LGHNT; CDR2 reads FRNRAP. CDR3 sequence reads: CASGQGNGELFF. For the CDR3, the DNA is TGTGCTAGTGGACAGGGGAACGGGGAGCTGTTTTTT.

The count of this clone is one. The chain carries TRBV2 and TRBJ2-5; 7 nucleotides match TRBD2. This CDR3 spans 13 amino acids. The germline CDR1 and CDR2 sequences are SNHLY and FYNNEI. J gave up 5 bases and V 6 bases, and 6 bases lay outside the gene matches. CDR3 coding DNA: TGTGCCAGCAGCATGGGAGGGTCGGAGACCCAGTACTTC. It codes for CASSMGGSETQYF.

The chain is built from TRBV3-1 (or the pseudogene TRBV3-2) and TRBJ1-6, with 8 bases identical to TRBD1. Per the germline V gene, CDR1 is LGHDT and CDR2 is YNNKEL (reference sequence). The V and J ends lost 1 base and 9 bases, in that order; junction bases with no gene match: 8. The CDR3 has 16 residues. The CDR3 DNA follows: TGTGCCAGCAGCCAAGCTCGGACAGGGCCGAGTTCACCCCTCCACTTT. Encoded protein: CASSQARTGPSSPLHF.

The genes are TRBV28 and TRBJ2-3; 10 nucleotides match TRBD2. Losses at the gene ends were 7 bases for V and 8 bases for J; bases not matched to a gene: 9. The V gene's germline CDR1 is MDHEN and CDR2 SYDVKM. There are 14 residues in the CDR3. The CDR3 sequence is CASTIAGGLFTQYF. CDR3 nucleotide sequence: TGTGCCAGCACAATAGCGGGAGGCCTTTTTACGCAGTATTTT.

In this sample, this clone turned up once. The gene calls are TRBV11-2 and TRBJ2-2; 10 bases map to TRBD2. With 2 bases clipped from V and 6 bases from J, the junction kept 3 bases outside the gene matches. The CDR3 totals 15 residues. Per the germline V gene, CDR1 is SGHAT and CDR2 is FQNNGV. The CDR3 nucleotides read TGTGCCAGCAGCTTAAGCGGGGGGGCCGCCGGGGAGCTGTTTTTT. Its protein product is CASSLSGGAAGELFF.

The chain uses TRBV28 and TRBJ2-2; TRBD1 is a possible D gene (7 bases). The germline CDR1 and CDR2 sequences are MDHEN and SYDVKM. Deletions cut 6 bases from V and 3 bases from J, with 11 bases between. The CDR3 is 14 amino acids. DNA of the CDR3: TGTGCCAGCAGCCAGGGGGGCTACACCGGGGAGCTGTTTTTT. Translated: CASSQGGYTGELFF.

The chain couples TRBV4-1 to TRBJ1-3; 12 positions agree with TRBD1. Germline V gene lookup returns CDR1 MGHRA and CDR2 YSYEKL. The V gene end was trimmed by 8 bases and the J gene end by 5 bases; junction bases not matched to a gene: 7. There are 15 residues in the CDR3. The DNA of the CDR3 is TGCGCCAGCCAAACCGGGACAGGGGGCAGAAACACCATATATTTT. This translates into CASQTGTGGRNTIYF.

The chain uses TRBV5-6 and TRBJ1-1; TRBD1 is a possible D gene (5 bases). The V and J ends lost 4 bases and 1 base respectively, with 14 bases between them. The germline CDR1 and CDR2 sequences are SGHDT and YYEEEE. The CDR3 spans 15 residues. CDR3 coding DNA: TGTGCCAGCAGCGAGCTGGGGGGAAAGAACACTGAAGCTTTCTTT. Amino acid sequence: CASSELGGKNTEAFF. The complete variable domain, with remaining parts taken from reference TRBV5-6 and TRBJ1-1, reads DAGVTQSPTHLIKTRGQQVTLRCSPKSGHDTVSWYQQALGQGPQFIFQYYEEEERQRGNFPDRFSGHQFPNYSSELNVNALLLGDSALYLCASSELGGKNTEAFFGQGTRLTVV.

This clone was seen a handful of times. A junction boundary mismatches the germline segment, possibly from a read error. The chain uses TRBV7-7 and TRBJ2-5; TRBD1 matches 12 bases. Germline loops: CDR1 SSHAT, CDR2 FNYEAQ (reference sequence). The CDR3 runs 15 residues. The CDR3 sequence is CASSARDRGLETQYF. The CDR3 DNA reads as TGTGCTAGCAGCGCCCGGGACAGGGGGCTTGAGACCCAGTACTTC.

This clone has just one count. The V gene is TRBV5-1, the J gene TRBJ1-5; D ambiguous. The germline V and J ends were trimmed by 2 bases and 2 bases, with 5 bases remaining between them. CDR3 length: 13 amino acids. Germline V gives CDR1 SGHRS, CDR2 YFSETQ. The CDR3 bases are TGCGCCAGCAGCTTTAGGGGCAATCAGCCCCAGCATTTT. Protein: CASSFRGNQPQHF.

The V gene is TRBV6-4, the J gene TRBJ1-1; 8 nucleotides agree with TRBD1. The germline gives CDR1 MRHNA, CDR2 SNTAGT. This CDR3 contains 18 residues. The junction had 16 bases not matched to a gene; V was cut back by 4 bases and J by 3 bases. This CDR3 reads CASSASFGTQGVDTEAFF. The CDR3 region has the DNA TGTGCCAGCAGTGCCAGTTTTGGAACACAGGGGGTTGACACTGAAGCTTTCTTT.

The rearrangement uses TRBV28 and TRBJ1-6, with a weak D call TRBD1 (6 bases). CDR1 is MDHEN and CDR2 is SYDVKM in the germline V gene. CDR3 length: 16 amino acids. V lost 6 bases to trimming and J lost 6 bases, with 18 bases between them. CDR3 residues: CASSPTLGRGNSPLHF. Written as DNA, the CDR3 is TGTGCCAGCAGCCCGACCCTCGGCAGGGGTAATTCACCCCTCCACTTT.